This T cell receptor (beta chain) was documented in a study of blood T cells in healthy people across ages. Looking at the study overall: Template switching retrieved approximately one barcoded beta molecule for each two T cells. Overall study findings and caveats: Donor CMV infection status was unknown, possibly confounding age-related changes in expanded clonotypes. Long-lived donors carried more naive CD4+ cells and greater diversity than aged donors.

There are a few counts of this clonotype. Its antigen is as yet unknown. Combining a sample-barcoded 5' primer with a J-beta primer mix, a second PCR ran for about 7 to 11 cycles. Each cDNA molecule, via a template-switch adaptor with 12 random nucleotides, was tagged. TCRdb re-derived calls from the 5' RACE reads in MiXCR, one entry per CDR3 protein. The top ten clones hold around 11% of a sample with some 1.6 million distinct CDR3 sequences, around 35% of them seen once. CDR1 is SGDLS, CDR2 YYNGEE, per germline. The junction had 11 bases not matched to a gene; V was cut back by 4 bases and J by 5 bases. The CDR3 loop spans 15 amino acids.

The chain couples TRBV9 to TRBJ2-7; TRBD2 matches 8 bases. Sequenced material: blood. The receptor's source is a woman in her thirties in good health. CDR3 sequence reads: CASSPLGRGVHEQYF. CDR3 DNA: TGTGCCAGCAGCCCCCTCGGGCGGGGGGTCCACGAGCAGTACTTC.